The clone carrying this T cell receptor (beta chain) has more than one count but fewer than ten. These data belong to a study of T-cell memory formation after mild COVID-19. Study information: In these data, TCR clusters were largely donor specific.

TCR alpha and TCR beta cDNA libraries carrying sample barcodes and UMIs came from 5'RACE with constant-segment primers. TCRdb processed the 5' RACE reads anew with MiXCR; each CDR3 protein has one entry. The sample comprises 250,000 to 300,000 distinct CDR3 sequences, 15% to 20% of which are singletons, and 22% rests with the top ten. Sequencing was done on a sample of PBMCs or a T cell subset sorted from them (not recorded which). This TCR was sampled from a man younger than 35 who had mild COVID-19 (a few samples of this study predate the infection). Cell type and time point are not known.

The CDR3: CASSWDRFYGYTF. The CDR3 DNA is TGTGCCAGCAGCTGGGACAGGTTCTATGGCTACACCTTC. This sequence joins TRBV7-9 and TRBJ1-2; 8 bases fit TRBD1. This CDR3 has 13 amino acids. V lost 4 bases and J lost 4; bases outside the gene matches: 2. Germline lookup yields CDR1 SEHNR and CDR2 FQNEAQ (reference sequence).